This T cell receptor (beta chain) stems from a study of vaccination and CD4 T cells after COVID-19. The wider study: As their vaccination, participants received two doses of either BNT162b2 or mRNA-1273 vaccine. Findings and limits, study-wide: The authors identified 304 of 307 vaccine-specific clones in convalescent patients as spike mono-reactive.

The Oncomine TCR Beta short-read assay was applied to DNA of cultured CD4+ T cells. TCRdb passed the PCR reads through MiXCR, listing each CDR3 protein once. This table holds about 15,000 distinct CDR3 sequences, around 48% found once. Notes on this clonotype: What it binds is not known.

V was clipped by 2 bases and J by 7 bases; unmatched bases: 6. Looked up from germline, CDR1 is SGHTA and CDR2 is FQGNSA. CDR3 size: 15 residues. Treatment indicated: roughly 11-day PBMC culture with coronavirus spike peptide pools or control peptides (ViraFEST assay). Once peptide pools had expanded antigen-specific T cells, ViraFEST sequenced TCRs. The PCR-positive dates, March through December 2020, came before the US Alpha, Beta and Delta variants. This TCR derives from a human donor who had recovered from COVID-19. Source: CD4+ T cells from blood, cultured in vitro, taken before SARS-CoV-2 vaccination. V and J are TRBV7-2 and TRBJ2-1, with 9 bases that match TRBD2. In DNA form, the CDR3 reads TGTGCCAGCAGCTTATACCCCCTAGCGGGAAATGAGCAGTTCTTC. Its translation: CASSLYPLAGNEQFF.